Listed here are 5 T cell receptor beta chains from one sample, sequenced in a study of blood T cell repertoires in COVID-19. Libraries were prepared by immunoSEQ multiplex PCR; TCRdb keeps only in-frame clonotypes and omits some of them. In the table there are 50,000 to 65,000 clones, around 70% of which are singletons. The sequenced sample was peripheral blood. These receptor sequences come from a woman in her 70s with COVID-19, enrolled during active disease.

This sequence joins TRBV9 and TRBJ1-1; unclear D gene. Between the trimmed V and J ends, which lost 4 bases and 3 bases, there was a span of 10 bases. Germline CDR1 and CDR2: SGDLS and YYNGEE. The CDR3 sequence is 13 residues long. The CDR3 DNA follows: TGTGCCAGCAGCCCCCACGGGGACACTGAAGCTTTCTTT. Its protein is CASSPHGDTEAFF.

V gene TRBV7-2 combines with J gene TRBJ2-4; D is perhaps TRBD1 (6 bases). Germline values: CDR1 SGHTA, CDR2 FQGNSA. The length of the CDR3 is 15 residues. V gave up 1 base and J gave up 3 bases, with 10 bases separating them. DNA of the CDR3: TGTGCCAGCAGCTTAGGAGAGGGGGTCAAAAACATTCAGTACTTC. Protein product: CASSLGEGVKNIQYF.

The chain is built from TRBV5-6 and TRBJ2-7; weak D call: TRBD1 (5 bases). The V gene lost 0 bases and the J gene lost 2 bases, with 12 bases spanning the gap. The CDR3 extends over 15 amino acids. Germline assignment: CDR1 SGHDT and CDR2 YYEEEE. CDR3 region: CASSLEDGATYEQYF. In DNA form, the CDR3 reads TGTGCCAGCAGCTTGGAGGATGGGGCAACCTACGAGCAGTACTTC.

V gene TRBV5-4 combines with J gene TRBJ2-7; possibly TRBD1 for D (5 bases). Looked up from germline, CDR1 is SGHNT and CDR2 is YYREEE (reference sequence). The CDR3 is 14 residues long. Trimming stripped 0 bases from V and 9 bases from J, with 16 bases between. CDR3 protein: CASSLEGARVLQYF. CDR3 in DNA: TGTGCCAGCAGCTTGGAAGGGGCCCGTGTATTGCAGTACTTC. Based on the CDR3 plus reference TRBV5-4 and TRBJ2-7, the full variable domain is ETGVTQSPTHLIKTRGQQVTLRCSSQSGHNTVSWYQQALGQGPQFIFQYYREEENGRGNFPPRFSGLQFPNYSSELNVNALELDDSALYLCASSLEGARVLQYFGPGTRLTVT.

The rearrangement uses TRBV29-1 and TRBJ2-7, with D maybe TRBD1 (5 bases). Trimming pared 6 bases from V and 7 bases from J, leaving 16 bases between. CDR1 and CDR2 from the germline V gene are SQVTM and ANQGSEA. This CDR3 has 12 residues. CDR3 amino acids: CSVAAGPGEQYF. The CDR3 nucleotides are TGCAGCGTGGCGGCAGGCCCAGGGGAGCAGTACTTC.